One and the same sample provided the 25 T cell receptor beta chains below, sequenced in a study of T cell repertoires in cytomegalovirus infection. MiXCR was run by TCRdb on the reads, yielding one entry per CDR3 protein. The sample consists of about 680,000 distinct CDR3 sequences, roughly 26% of them appearing once. Specimen: CD8+ T cells from PBMCs. Source of these receptors: a human donor in good health (CMV status not recorded). Some clones in this sample may be carry-over from other donors' samples.

V usage is TRBV2 and J usage is TRBJ2-7; D is possibly TRBD1 or TRBD2 (5 bases each). Trimming left V 4 bases short and J 6 bases short, with 13 bases between. The CDR3 runs to 13 residues. CDR1 SNHLY and CDR2 FYNNEI come from the germline V gene. The CDR3 bases are TGTGCCAGCAGTGTCGGGGCGCGGCCCGAGCAGTACGTC. This sequence encodes CASSVGARPEQYV.

J is TRBJ2-1 and V is TRBV4-1, with 9 bases aligning to TRBD2. With 0 bases clipped from V and 5 bases from J, the junction kept 5 bases outside the gene matches. Per germline, CDR1 MGHRA and CDR2 YSYEKL. CDR3 size: 16 residues. The CDR3 loop reads CASSQEAGGPHNEQFF. The CDR3 bases are TGCGCCAGCAGCCAAGAAGCGGGGGGCCCCCACAATGAGCAGTTCTTC.

The table lists this clonotype with many counts. The chain recombines TRBV7-2 with TRBJ2-7, with TRBD2 identical over 12 bases. Germline CDR1 is SGHTA and CDR2 is FQGNSA. After removal of 2 bases from V and 5 bases from J, the junction contained 4 bases not matched to a gene. The CDR3 is made up of 15 amino acids. The chain's CDR3 is CASSLLLAGGDEQYF. The CDR3 coding sequence is TGTGCCAGCAGCTTACTACTAGCGGGGGGAGACGAGCAGTACTTC.

The CDR3 DNA sequence: TGCAGTGCTAGAGTCCGGCAGGGGTATCAGCCCCAGCATTTT. Its protein is CSARVRQGYQPQHF. The chain is built from TRBV20-1 and TRBJ1-5; D is perhaps TRBD1 (6 bases). The CDR3 loop spans 14 amino acids. Deletions cut 1 base from V and 5 bases from J, with 12 bases between. CDR1 and CDR2 from the germline V gene are DFQATT and SNEGSKA (reference sequence).

The chain is built from TRBV20-1 and TRBJ2-7, with D possibly TRBD1 on 5 matching bases. Trimming took 5 bases from V and 4 from J, leaving 9 bases between them. The germline V gene encodes CDR1 DFQATT and CDR2 SNEGSKA (reference sequence). This CDR3 contains 11 residues. The CDR3 sequence is CSAVQGYEQYV. CDR3 nucleotides: TGCAGTGCTGTTCAGGGTTACGAGCAGTACGTC.

This clonotype was seen repeatedly, ten times or more. V gene TRBV6-4 combines with J gene TRBJ2-5, with 9 bases that match TRBD1. Germline CDR1 is MRHNA and CDR2 is SNTAGT. The junction had 1 base not matched to a gene; V was cut back by 3 bases and J by 2 bases. This CDR3 is 14 amino acids long. The CDR3 region has the DNA TGTGCCAGCAGTGAGGGGACAGGGCAAGAGACCCAGTACTTC. Translating gives CASSEGTGQETQYF.

In the case of this clonotype: A much larger clone lies a single base off, so this may be a read error. This chain uses TRBV7-8 with TRBJ1-4; D not resolved. V lost 2 bases and J 6 bases, leaving 10 bases between the germline ends. Germline lookup yields CDR1 SGHVS and CDR2 FQNEAQ. The length of the CDR3 is 14 residues. The CDR3 is CASSLLRSDEKLFF. The CDR3 DNA sequence: TGTGCCAGCAGCTTACTTCGGTCGGATGAAAAACTGTTTTTT.

This clonotype was seen many times. At one of its ends the junction is not consistent with the germline gene, which may arise from a read error. This sequence joins TRBV7-2 and TRBJ1-1; 7 nucleotides line up with TRBD1. CDR1 is SGHTA, CDR2 FQGNSA, per germline. The CDR3 is made up of 11 amino acids. CDR3 region: CASSLGQPVGF. Written as DNA, the CDR3 is TGTGCCAGCAGCTTGGGACAGCCAGTCGGCTTT.

A single count supports this clonotype. The chain combines TRBV20-1 with TRBJ1-5; D gene unclear. CDR1 is DFQATT, CDR2 SNEGSKA, per germline (reference sequence). The V gene lost 3 bases and the J gene lost 6 bases, with 6 bases spanning the gap. The CDR3 length is 11 residues. CDR3 nucleotides: TGCAGTGCTAGCACACTTCAGCCCCAGCATTTT. Its protein product is CSASTLQPQHF.

This clonotype appeared many times. The chain carries TRBV7-6 and TRBJ2-2, with TRBD1 identical over 9 bases. Germline lookup yields CDR1 SGHVS and CDR2 FNYEAQ. The CDR3 is 15 amino acids. After removal of 5 bases from V and 3 bases from J, the junction contained 4 bases not matched to a gene. The CDR3 protein is CASSPWTGDTGELFF. For the CDR3, the DNA is TGTGCCAGCAGCCCTTGGACAGGGGACACCGGGGAGCTGTTTTTT. Using reference TRBV7-6 and TRBJ2-2 for the parts outside the CDR3, the full variable domain is GAGVSQSPRYKVTKRGQDVALRCDPISGHVSLYWYRQALGQGPEFLTYFNYEAQQDKSGLPNDRFSAERPEGSISTLTIQRTEQRDSAMYRCASSPWTGDTGELFFGEGSRLTVL.

This clonotype was picked up a small number of times. The chain couples TRBV7-9 to TRBJ2-1, with 10 bases lining up with TRBD1. The V gene's germline CDR1 is SEHNR and CDR2 FQNEAQ (reference sequence). Trimming at V came to 7 bases and at J to 7 bases, leaving 10 bases not matched to a gene. The CDR3 loop spans 15 amino acids. CDR3 in DNA: TGTGCCAGCACCCACGCGGACAGGGGGAGTAATGAGCAGTTCTTC. Its protein is CASTHADRGSNEQFF.

This clonotype appeared a few times. This chain joins TRBV7-6 and TRBJ2-2, with 7 bases that match TRBD1. This CDR3 contains 16 residues. After removal of 4 bases from V and 1 base from J, the junction contained 6 bases not matched to a gene. CDR1 SGHVS and CDR2 FNYEAQ come from the germline V gene. CDR3 loop: CASSYGTVMNTGELFF. The CDR3 bases are TGTGCCAGCAGCTACGGGACAGTCATGAACACCGGGGAGCTGTTTTTT.

The chain couples TRBV12-3 or TRBV12-4 to TRBJ2-2; D is unresolved. The V end lost 7 bases, the J end lost 5 bases, and 14 bases lay between the germline ends. The CDR3 has 14 amino acids. CDR3 sequence reads: CASTPAPRTGELFF. In DNA form, the CDR3 reads TGTGCCAGCACCCCGGCGCCCCGGACCGGGGAGCTGTTTTTT.

This clonotype was found many times. The gene calls are TRBV28 and TRBJ2-2, with 10 bases that match TRBD2. CDR3 length equals 15 residues. J lost 5 bases, V lost 3 bases, and 3 bases had no gene match. CDR1 is MDHEN and CDR2 is SYDVKM in the germline V gene. DNA of the CDR3: TGTGCCAGCAGTTTCAGCGGGGGGGAGACCGGGGAGCTGTTTTTT. Amino acid sequence: CASSFSGGETGELFF.

The chain has TRBV6-5 and TRBJ2-1, with 11 bases that match TRBD2. Germline CDR1 reads MNHEY; CDR2 reads SVGAGI. With 0 bases clipped from V and 8 bases from J, the junction kept 18 bases outside the gene matches. CDR3 length: 20 amino acids. CDR3 amino acids: CASSYSGLAGGLKFFDEQFF. The CDR3 DNA reads as TGTGCCAGCAGTTACTCGGGTCTAGCGGGGGGCTTGAAATTTTTCGATGAGCAGTTCTTC.

The J gene is TRBJ1-5, the V gene TRBV29-1, with 8 bases fitting TRBD1. CDR1 and CDR2 from the germline V gene are SQVTM and ANQGSEA. The length of the CDR3 is 13 residues. V was clipped by 3 bases and J by 5 bases; unmatched bases: 3. The CDR3 protein is CSVDQGADQPQHF. The DNA for the CDR3 is TGCAGCGTTGATCAGGGGGCGGATCAGCCCCAGCATTTT.

This clonotype was seen at least ten times. This chain joins TRBV7-9 and TRBJ2-6; D unresolved. Germline loops: CDR1 SEHNR, CDR2 FQNEAQ (reference sequence). V lost 4 bases to trimming and J lost 0 bases, with 7 bases between them. CDR3 length equals 15 residues. The CDR3 region is CASSSRHSGANVLTF. The DNA of the CDR3 is TGTGCCAGCAGCTCCCGACACTCTGGGGCCAACGTCCTGACTTTC.

This clonotype came up many times. The chain combines TRBV7-9 with TRBJ2-5; D unresolved. Germline CDR1 reads SEHNR; CDR2 reads FQNEAQ (reference sequence). The length of the CDR3 is 13 residues. The V end lost 3 bases, the J end lost 2 bases, and 7 bases lay between the germline ends. The CDR3 sequence is CASSLPLQETQYF. Here the CDR3 DNA reads TGTGCCAGCAGCTTGCCCTTACAAGAGACCCAGTACTTC.

The chain couples TRBV28 to TRBJ2-3; 9 nucleotides match TRBD1. From germline, CDR1 is MDHEN and CDR2 SYDVKM. V lost 2 bases to trimming and J lost 2 bases; unmatched junction nucleotides: 2. This CDR3 region has 15 residues. CDR3 DNA: TGTGCCAGCAGTTTAGGGGACAGGGACACAGATACGCAGTATTTT. Its translation is CASSLGDRDTDTQYF.

CDR3 amino acids: CASSFRARGTDTQYF. The CDR3 coding sequence is TGTGCCAGCAGCTTCCGGGCCCGGGGAACAGATACGCAGTATTTT. This chain connects TRBV7-2 to TRBJ2-3; a possible D gene is TRBD2 (5 bases). Germline CDR1 is SGHTA and CDR2 is FQGNSA. V was clipped by 3 bases and J by 3 bases, with 13 bases between them. The CDR3 length is 15 residues.

This sequence joins TRBV19 and TRBJ1-1; possible D gene TRBD1, 5 bases. The CDR3 extends over 15 amino acids. Germline loops: CDR1 LNHDA, CDR2 SQIVND (reference sequence). Between the trimmed V and J ends, which lost 7 bases and 5 bases, there was a span of 20 bases. The CDR3: CASKGRAGISTEAFF. CDR3 DNA: TGTGCCAGTAAGGGCAGGGCTGGAATTTCTACTGAAGCTTTCTTT.

This clonotype was recorded at least ten times. The CDR3 DNA follows: TGTGCCAGCAGCTTAGCGTGGACAGGGTCAACGGGGGAGCAGTACTTC. Its protein is CASSLAWTGSTGEQYF. The chain links TRBV7-2 to TRBJ2-7; 8 bases match TRBD1. From germline, CDR1 is SGHTA and CDR2 FQGNSA. Unmatched junction bases numbered 11, after V lost 0 bases and J lost 7 bases. The CDR3 extends over 16 amino acids.

The chain carries TRBV20-1 and TRBJ2-2; D is unresolved. This CDR3 is 12 amino acids long. Germline V CDR1 and CDR2: DFQATT, SNEGSKA (reference sequence). Trimming left V 5 bases short and J 5 bases short, with 9 bases between. The CDR3 reads CSAGVGTGELFF. The CDR3 bases are TGCAGTGCTGGCGTCGGGACCGGGGAGCTGTTTTTT.

A note on this clonotype: Possible read error: a much larger clone is one base away. This chain joins TRBV4-1 and TRBJ1-1; tentative D call: TRBD1 (6 bases). The length of the CDR3 is 14 residues. Germline CDR1 MGHRA, CDR2 YSYEKL. The CDR3, as DNA: TGCGCCAGCAGCCTCGGGACACTGAACACTGGAGCTTTCTTT. Its protein product is CASSLGTLNTGAFF.

About this clonotype: A read error may explain this, as a much larger clone is one base away. This chain joins TRBV6-5 and TRBJ2-2; tentative D call: TRBD1 (6 bases). The CDR3 contains 15 residues. Trimming took off 10 bases at V and 2 bases at J, with 17 bases between the two ends. CDR1 MNHEY and CDR2 SVGAGI come from the germline V gene. The CDR3 reads CANRPDRTNTGELFF. For the CDR3, the DNA is TGTGCCAACAGACCCGACAGGACAAACACCGGGGAGCTGTTTTTT.